The 17 T cell receptor beta chains in this list originate from one sample, sequenced in a study of T cells in Graves' hyperthyroidism and ophthalmopathy. TCR beta CDR3 region amplification was performed from RNA transcripts. First-round RT-PCR of the TCR CDR3 relied on the HTBI primer set. TCRdb processed the multiplex PCR reads anew with MiXCR; each CDR3 protein has one entry. The sample has about 640,000 distinct CDR3 sequences, roughly 20% seen once; the top ten hold approximately 30%. Sequences were obtained from blood. The receptors were gathered from a man under 40 with Graves' ophthalmopathy.

This clonotype occurred a few times. This sequence joins TRBV6-1 and TRBJ2-3; D possibly uses TRBD1 or TRBD2 (6 bases each). The ends were cut back, 5 bases at V and 0 bases at J, with 15 bases in the middle. CDR1 is MNHNS, CDR2 SASEGT, per germline. The CDR3 sequence is 16 residues long. The CDR3 DNA is TGTGCCAGCAGTCGCCGAGGAGGGGGAAGCACAGATACGCAGTATTTT. Amino acids: CASSRRGGGSTDTQYF.

Ten or more counts support this clonotype. V and J are TRBV7-9 and TRBJ2-3, with 8 bases fitting TRBD2. With 4 bases clipped from V and 0 bases from J, the junction kept 3 bases outside the gene matches. CDR1 is SEHNR and CDR2 is FQNEAQ in the germline V gene (reference sequence). The CDR3 covers 15 residues. Here the CDR3 reads CASSSAGGSTDTQYF. CDR3 nucleotides: TGTGCCAGCAGCTCCGCGGGGGGTAGCACAGATACGCAGTATTTT.

This clonotype was observed a handful of times. V is TRBV3-1 and J is TRBJ1-4; 7 bases fit TRBD1. Looked up from germline, CDR1 is LGHDT and CDR2 is YNNKEL (reference sequence). The CDR3 runs 17 residues. V lost 2 bases to trimming and J lost 2 bases; unmatched junction nucleotides: 8. CDR3 region: CASSQFLPGQTNEKLFF. In nucleotides, the CDR3 is TGTGCCAGCAGCCAATTCCTCCCGGGACAGACTAATGAAAAACTGTTTTTT.

This clonotype has more than one count but fewer than ten. This chain joins TRBV7-9 and TRBJ1-1, with 7 bases identical to TRBD1. CDR3 length: 15 amino acids. CDR1 and CDR2 from the germline V gene are SEHNR and FQNEAQ (reference sequence). V lost 0 bases, J lost 4 bases, and 5 bases stayed unmatched. CDR3 DNA: TGTGCCAGCAGCTTAGCGGGGCAGGGGGGCACTGAAGCTTTCTTT. Residues: CASSLAGQGGTEAFF.

This clonotype has just a few counts. J is TRBJ2-7 and V is TRBV9; perhaps TRBD1 as D (6 bases). This CDR3 contains 14 residues. The germline gives CDR1 SGDLS, CDR2 YYNGEE. The V gene lost 1 base and the J gene lost 4 bases, with 12 bases spanning the gap. Written as DNA, the CDR3 is TGTGCCAGCAGCGTATCTGGGGGCGAATACGAGCAGTACTTC. The encoded protein is CASSVSGGEYEQYF.

V and J are TRBV27 and TRBJ2-3, with unresolved D. Trimming took 0 bases from V and 4 from J, leaving 11 bases between them. The germline V gene has CDR1 MNHEY and CDR2 SMNVEV (reference sequence). The CDR3 covers 15 residues. Here the CDR3 DNA reads TGTGCCAGCAGTTTATCCCCACCGCGCGCAGATACGCAGTATTTT. Amino acids: CASSLSPPRADTQYF.

The V and J genes are TRBV12-5 and TRBJ1-1; TRBD1 matches 8 bases. V lost 6 bases to trimming and J lost 3 bases; unmatched junction nucleotides: 9. The CDR3 has 15 residues. Germline V lookup: CDR1 LGHNT, CDR2 FRNRAP. The CDR3 region is CASGNGQGVYTEAFF. The CDR3 DNA sequence: TGTGCTAGTGGGAACGGACAGGGCGTCTACACTGAAGCTTTCTTT. Full variable domain (missing parts from reference TRBV12-5 and TRBJ1-1): DARVTQTPRHKVTEMGQEVTMRCQPILGHNTVFWYRQTMMQGLELLAYFRNRAPLDDSGMPKDRFSAEMPDATLATLKIQPSEPRDSAVYFCASGNGQGVYTEAFFGQGTRLTVV.

The chain uses TRBV27 and TRBJ2-7; 8 bases fit TRBD2. With 0 bases clipped from V and 6 bases from J, the junction kept 10 bases outside the gene matches. The germline V gene has CDR1 MNHEY and CDR2 SMNVEV (reference sequence). This CDR3 has 16 residues. The CDR3 DNA reads as TGTGCCAGCAGTTTATCGTTAGCGGGACCCGGGGGCGAGCAGTACTTC. This translates into CASSLSLAGPGGEQYF.

The rearrangement uses TRBV3-1 and TRBJ1-4; the D gene is possibly TRBD1 (5 bases). The CDR3 length is 16 residues. Germline assignment: CDR1 LGHDT and CDR2 YNNKEL (reference sequence). Trimming took 2 bases from V and 8 from J, leaving 18 bases between them. The DNA for the CDR3 is TGTGCCAGCAGCCAAAGATGGCGCAGGGCGGAGGAAAAACTGTTTTTT. Its protein is CASSQRWRRAEEKLFF.

This clonotype was seen repeatedly, ten times or more. The chain uses TRBV12-3 or TRBV12-4 and TRBJ2-1, with 9 bases fitting TRBD1. This CDR3 is 15 amino acids long. Trimming removed 5 bases from V and 5 bases from J; junction bases left unmatched: 7. In DNA, the CDR3 is TGTGCCAGCAGTCCGCAACAGGGGGCAAACAATGAGCAGTTCTTC. As protein: CASSPQQGANNEQFF.

There are many counts of this clonotype. Here the CDR3 reads CASSSNSGTGGQETQYF. DNA of the CDR3: TGTGCCAGCAGTTCAAACTCCGGGACAGGGGGCCAAGAGACCCAGTACTTC. The gene calls are TRBV28 and TRBJ2-5; 11 bases line up with TRBD1. The V segment lost 4 bases and the J segment 1 base; nucleotides outside the gene matches: 8. The CDR3 has 17 residues. Germline lookup yields CDR1 MDHEN and CDR2 SYDVKM.

J is TRBJ1-4 and V is TRBV20-1; D is unclear. The CDR3 is 12 residues long. Germline V gene data show CDR1 as DFQATT and CDR2 as SNEGSKA (reference sequence). Trimming removed 5 bases from V and 5 bases from J, with 9 bases in between. The CDR3 coding sequence is TGCAGTGCTTCGTCCGGGAATGAAAAACTGTTTTTT. Protein product: CSASSGNEKLFF.

The chain is built from TRBV6-1 and TRBJ1-2; TRBD1 matches 9 bases. CDR1 and CDR2 from the germline V gene are MNHNS and SASEGT. CDR3 length: 13 amino acids. Losses at the gene ends were 7 bases for V and 1 base for J; bases not matched to a gene: 1. The CDR3 nucleotides are TGTGCCAGCATGGACAGGGGTAACTATGGCTACACCTTC. Its translation is CASMDRGNYGYTF.

This clonotype was found a few times. The J gene is TRBJ2-1, the V gene TRBV24-1; 8 positions match TRBD2. The CDR3 sequence is 15 residues long. J gave up 6 bases and V 5 bases, and 8 bases lay outside the gene matches. The V gene's germline CDR1 is KGHDR and CDR2 SFDVKD. DNA for the CDR3: TGTGCCACCAGTGTAGGAGCGGGAGTGGCCAATGAGCAGTTCTTC. Amino acids: CATSVGAGVANEQFF.

Concerning this clonotype: A single base separates this from a much larger clone, so it may be a read error. CDR3 loop: CASSFSVGGTIDTQYF. In DNA form, the CDR3 reads TGTGCCAGCAGTTTTTCGGTTGGAGGGACCATAGATACGCAGTATTTT. The V gene is TRBV12-3 or TRBV12-4, the J gene TRBJ2-3; weak D call: TRBD2 (6 bases). V lost 3 bases, J lost 5 bases, and 18 bases lay in between. CDR3 length equals 16 residues.

This clonotype was found many times. The rearrangement joins TRBV2 to TRBJ2-7, with D unclear. V lost 2 bases to trimming and J lost 6 bases, with 5 bases between them. The CDR3 contains 11 residues. Germline CDR1 SNHLY, CDR2 FYNNEI. The CDR3 loop reads CASSELREQYF. The CDR3 DNA reads TGTGCCAGCAGTGAACTGCGCGAGCAGTACTTC. Drawing the rest from reference TRBV2 and TRBJ2-7, the complete variable domain is EPEVTQTPSHQVTQMGQEVILRCVPISNHLYFYWYRQILGQKVEFLVSFYNNEISEKSEIFDDQFSVERPDGSNFTLKIRSTKLEDSAMYFCASSELREQYFGPGTRLTVT.

This clonotype was observed many times. V is TRBV18 and J is TRBJ1-5; TRBD1 might be the D (6 bases). Germline assignment: CDR1 KGHSH and CDR2 LQKENI. There are 14 residues in the CDR3. V dropped 4 bases and J dropped 5 bases, with 12 bases sitting between them. This CDR3 is CASSQGVIDQPQHF. In DNA form, the CDR3 reads TGTGCCAGCTCACAGGGGGTTATTGATCAGCCCCAGCATTTT.